The 10 T cell receptor beta chains reported below all come from one sample, sequenced in a study of blood T cells in healthy people across ages. PCR was performed a second time for about 7 to 12 cycles using a sample-barcoded 5' primer and a J-beta primer mix. TCRdb fed the 5' RACE reads into MiXCR, producing one record per CDR3 protein. Of about 1.5 million distinct CDR3 sequences detected, approximately 42% appear once; the ten largest clones hold about 3.8%. The sample was blood. These TCRs come from a woman between 18 and 29 years old in good health.

V usage is TRBV7-9 and J usage is TRBJ1-2; D uncertain. V was shortened by 4 bases and J by 4 bases, with 13 bases between the two germline ends. CDR1 is SEHNR, CDR2 FQNEAQ, per germline (reference sequence). The CDR3 totals 14 residues. CDR3 region: CASSYSPTSYGYTF. The CDR3 DNA reads as TGTGCCAGCAGCTACAGTCCCACGTCCTATGGCTACACCTTC. The entire variable domain, with the rest obtained from reference TRBV7-9 and TRBJ1-2, is as follows: DTGVSQNPRHKITKRGQNVTFRCDPISEHNRLYWYRQTLGQGPEFLTYFQNEAQLEKSRLLSDRFSAERPKGSFSTLEIQRTEQGDSAMYLCASSYSPTSYGYTFGSGTRLTVV.

This clonotype has just a few counts. V and J are TRBV18 and TRBJ2-4; 8 bases match TRBD1. TRBJ2-7 explains the end of the DNA better; the J call may be wrong. The CDR3 runs to 15 residues. Germline-derived CDR1 and CDR2 are KGHSH and LQKENI. CDR3 sequence (DNA): TGTGCCAGCTCACCGAATACAGGGGGTGGCGACGAGCAGTACTTC. Translation gives CASSPNTGGGDEQYF.

The chain employs TRBV9 and TRBJ2-1, with TRBD2 identical over 7 bases. Germline CDR1 is SGDLS and CDR2 is YYNGEE. The CDR3 has 16 amino acids. The V and J ends lost 0 bases and 8 bases, in that order; junction bases with no gene match: 11. The CDR3 spells CASSVVTSALGDEQFF. The CDR3 DNA sequence: TGTGCCAGCAGCGTAGTCACTAGCGCCTTAGGCGATGAGCAGTTCTTC.

V and J are TRBV10-3 and TRBJ1-2, with D possibly being TRBD1 (5 bases). The V end lost 11 bases, the J end lost 4 bases, and 17 bases lay between the germline ends. The germline gives CDR1 ENHRY, CDR2 SYGVKD. This CDR3 comprises 13 residues. The CDR3 DNA sequence: TGTGCCGTCACGCCAGGACAATTCTATGGCTACACCTTC. Residues: CAVTPGQFYGYTF.

This clonotype was observed a handful of times. The chain couples TRBV29-1 to TRBJ2-3; a possible D gene is TRBD2 (6 bases). From germline, CDR1 is SQVTM and CDR2 ANQGSEA. V was shortened by 6 bases and J by 6 bases, with 13 bases between the two germline ends. This CDR3 has 12 residues. The CDR3 sequence is CSVEGLLDTQYF. The CDR3 nucleotides read TGCAGCGTAGAGGGACTGTTGGATACGCAGTATTTT.

This clonotype was detected once. The genes are TRBV4-2 and TRBJ2-1, with D perhaps given as TRBD1 or TRBD2 (7 bases each). V lost 1 base to trimming and J lost 3 bases, with 16 bases between them. The CDR3 extends over 17 amino acids. Germline CDR1 LGHNA, CDR2 YNFKEQ. CDR3 sequence: CASSQGLGGGDYNEQFF. The CDR3 DNA sequence: TGTGCCAGCAGCCAAGGGTTGGGAGGGGGCGACTACAATGAGCAGTTCTTC.

About this clonotype: This may come from a read error, since a much larger clone is one base off. This chain joins TRBV7-9 and TRBJ2-3; D is unclear. The CDR3 contains 11 residues. Germline CDR1 and CDR2: SEHNR and FQNEAQ (reference sequence). V was clipped by 6 bases and J by 6 bases, with 7 bases between them. The CDR3 DNA sequence: TGTGCCAGCAGATTTTTCGATACGCAGTATTTT. Amino acids: CASRFFDTQYF.

This clonotype has more than one count but fewer than ten. One junction end disagrees with the germline gene, perhaps due to a read error. The rearrangement uses TRBV28 and TRBJ2-5, with D perhaps TRBD1 (5 bases). This CDR3 region has 14 residues. Germline V gene data show CDR1 as MDHEN and CDR2 as SYDVKM. For the CDR3, the DNA is TGTGCCAGCAGCTTATTAATAGGGGAAAAGACCCAGTACTTC. This translates into CASSLLIGEKTQYF.

Concerning this clonotype: This may stem from a read error, because a much larger clone lies one nucleotide away. The CDR3 loop reads CSARDFGGLAGSSYDEQFF. In nucleotides, the CDR3 is TGCAGTGCTAGAGATTTCGGAGGACTAGCGGGTAGCTCCTACGATGAGCAGTTCTTC. The V and J genes are TRBV20-1 and TRBJ2-1, with 11 bases matching TRBD2. CDR1 is DFQATT and CDR2 is SNEGSKA in the germline V gene (reference sequence). The CDR3 consists of 19 residues.

This chain connects TRBV2 to TRBJ2-1; 10 bases are a match to TRBD1. Unmatched junction bases numbered 3, after V lost 4 bases and J lost 9 bases. CDR3 size: 13 residues. The germline gives CDR1 SNHLY, CDR2 FYNNEI. DNA for the CDR3: TGTGCCAGCAGTGTGACAGGGGGCGTTGAGCAGTTCTTC. Translation: CASSVTGGVEQFF.